These 29 T cell receptor beta chains were all obtained from the same sample, sequenced in a study of blood T cell repertoires in COVID-19. Only in-frame clones appear in the TCRdb table, and some are missing; sequencing was by immunoSEQ multiplex PCR. The table includes 290,000 or so clones, more than 75% detected once. The sequenced sample consisted of peripheral blood. The source of these receptors is a man in his 70s with acute or convalescent COVID-19.

This clone was recorded at least ten times. The J gene is TRBJ2-7, the V gene TRBV5-6; 9 bases are shared with TRBD2. V lost 1 base, J lost 4 bases, and 9 bases stayed unmatched. Per the germline V gene, CDR1 is SGHDT and CDR2 is YYEEEE. The length of the CDR3 is 16 residues. CDR3: CASSLSPGTSTYEQYF. CDR3 nucleotide sequence: TGTGCCAGCAGCTTGAGCCCCGGGACTAGCACTTACGAGCAGTACTTC. Looking up the rest from reference TRBV5-6 and TRBJ2-7 gives the full variable domain: DAGVTQSPTHLIKTRGQQVTLRCSPKSGHDTVSWYQQALGQGPQFIFQYYEEEERQRGNFPDRFSGHQFPNYSSELNVNALLLGDSALYLCASSLSPGTSTYEQYFGPGTRLTVT.

The chain carries TRBV2 and TRBJ2-1, with D unclear. V lost 2 bases to trimming and J lost 10 bases, with 9 bases between them. The V gene's germline CDR1 is SNHLY and CDR2 FYNNEI. This CDR3 has 12 amino acids. CDR3 bases: TGTGCCAGCAGTGAAATTGTCCGGGAGCAGTTCTTC. Protein: CASSEIVREQFF.

The rearrangement links TRBV6-5 to TRBJ1-1; D not certain. The CDR3 extends over 13 amino acids. Germline loops: CDR1 MNHEY, CDR2 SVGAGI. Trimming removed 4 bases at V and 11 bases at J, with 17 bases between. Written as DNA, the CDR3 is TGTGCCAGCAGTTTGACTCGTCCGGGCGGGGCTTTCTTT. It specifies CASSLTRPGGAFF.

This chain links TRBV30 with TRBJ2-3; D perhaps matches TRBD2 (6 bases). The germline V and J ends were trimmed by 3 bases and 2 bases, with 12 bases remaining between them. Germline V lookup: CDR1 GTSNPN, CDR2 SVGIG (reference sequence). This CDR3 has 14 residues. In DNA, the CDR3 is TGTGCCTGGAGCCCAGGCGGGGACACAGATACGCAGTATTTT. This encodes CAWSPGGDTDTQYF.

The chain carries TRBV4-3 and TRBJ2-2; 10 nucleotides agree with TRBD2. Germline CDR1 and CDR2: LGHNA and YSLEER. CDR3 length: 16 residues. Losses at the gene ends were 4 bases for V and 4 bases for J; bases not matched to a gene: 6. The CDR3 bases are TGCGCCAGCAGCCCCTCAATAGCGGGGGGCACCGGGGAGCTGTTTTTT. Encoded protein: CASSPSIAGGTGELFF.

CDR3 coding DNA: TGTGCCACCAGTGATGCCACAGGGGGCAGGCCCTTCGAGCAGTACTTC. As protein: CATSDATGGRPFEQYF. V usage is TRBV24-1 and J usage is TRBJ2-7; TRBD1 matches at 9 bases. The CDR3 has 16 amino acids. V shed 3 bases, J shed 6 bases, and the junction held 11 bases outside the gene matches. Germline CDR1 and CDR2: KGHDR and SFDVKD.

The V call is TRBV4-2, the J call TRBJ1-6; 8 nucleotides match TRBD1. Germline CDR1 is LGHNA and CDR2 is YNFKEQ. The CDR3 totals 15 residues. V gave up 0 bases and J gave up 15 bases; unmatched junction bases: 10. CDR3 nucleotides: TGTGCCAGCAGCCAAGAATTCGGACAGGGAACATTCCTCCACTTT. Translating it yields CASSQEFGQGTFLHF.

CDR3 sequence: CASSPPGGTNTEAFF. CDR3 DNA sequence: TGTGCCAGCTCACCCCCCGGGGGGACGAACACTGAAGCTTTCTTT. The chain couples TRBV18 to TRBJ1-1; maybe TRBD1 (5 bases). CDR3 length: 15 residues. Germline-derived CDR1 and CDR2 are KGHSH and LQKENI. V was cut by 3 bases and J by 1 base, with 12 bases left in between.

This chain uses TRBV7-2 with TRBJ2-1; TRBD2 agrees at 11 bases. V shed 3 bases and J 8 bases; nucleotides not matched to a gene: 6. CDR3 size: 15 residues. Germline V gene lookup returns CDR1 SGHTA and CDR2 FQGNSA. The CDR3, as DNA: TGTGCCAGCAGCTTTCCTAGCGGGAGGAGACATGAGCAGTTCTTC. As protein: CASSFPSGRRHEQFF.

The chain recombines TRBV28 with TRBJ2-5; no clear D gene. Germline CDR1 MDHEN, CDR2 SYDVKM. This CDR3 is built from 15 residues. V dropped 1 base and J dropped 0 bases, with 9 bases sitting between them. CDR3 in amino acids: CASSLSLRYQETQYF. The CDR3 bases are TGTGCCAGCAGTTTATCTCTCCGGTACCAAGAGACCCAGTACTTC.

This chain links TRBV28 with TRBJ2-1; possibly TRBD1 for D (6 bases). V was cut by 5 bases and J by 0 bases, with 14 bases left in between. Germline V gene lookup returns CDR1 MDHEN and CDR2 SYDVKM. CDR3 length: 16 residues. CDR3 DNA sequence: TGTGCCAGCAGTCACCGTGGACAGAGCTCCTACAATGAGCAGTTCTTC. This encodes CASSHRGQSSYNEQFF.

The J gene is TRBJ2-7, the V gene TRBV18; 11 positions agree with TRBD2. There are 14 residues in the CDR3. Germline CDR1 and CDR2: KGHSH and LQKENI. The V gene end was trimmed by 6 bases and the J gene end by 3 bases; junction bases not matched to a gene: 4. The chain's CDR3 is CASSSGTSGYEQYF. CDR3 in DNA: TGTGCCAGCTCCTCCGGGACTAGCGGCTACGAGCAGTACTTC.

V gene TRBV19 combines with J gene TRBJ2-1; 11 bases fit TRBD1. Germline values: CDR1 LNHDA, CDR2 SQIVND (reference sequence). The CDR3 spans 15 residues. The J segment lost 8 bases and the V segment lost 6 bases, leaving 9 bases of the junction unmatched. CDR3 sequence reads: CASSQGQGGVYEQFF. CDR3 DNA sequence: TGTGCCAGTAGCCAGGGACAGGGGGGCGTCTATGAGCAGTTCTTC.

The chain employs TRBV19 and TRBJ2-3; 10 bases map to TRBD2. V was pared by 7 bases and J by 0 bases, with 10 bases of the junction left unmatched. Germline CDR1 LNHDA, CDR2 SQIVND (reference sequence). The CDR3 runs 17 residues. Written as DNA, the CDR3 is TGTGCCAGTACACCCCAGTTACTAGCGGGGAGCACAGATACGCAGTATTTT. Translated: CASTPQLLAGSTDTQYF.

The chain recombines TRBV21-1 with TRBJ2-3; the table's D call of TRBD2 was not tested on the DNA. TRBV21-1 is given as a pseudogene. The CDR3 runs 15 residues. CDR3 DNA sequence: TGTGCCAGCAGTCGACGGGAACTCATCACAGATACGCAGTATTTT. Encoded protein: CASSRRELITDTQYF.

This clone was picked up a small number of times. This chain connects TRBV29-1 to TRBJ2-5; TRBD2 agrees at 10 bases. The CDR3 is made up of 13 amino acids. The junction had 4 bases not matched to a gene; V was cut back by 4 bases and J by 5 bases. Germline lookup yields CDR1 SQVTM and CDR2 ANQGSEA. CDR3 in DNA: TGCAGCGTTGTAACTAGCGGGGCTGAGACCCAGTACTTC. Protein: CSVVTSGAETQYF.

V usage is TRBV6-2 or TRBV6-3 and J usage is TRBJ2-5; 11 nucleotides line up with TRBD1. The CDR3 loop spans 17 amino acids. V shed 2 bases and J 3 bases; nucleotides not matched to a gene: 8. The germline gives CDR1 MNHEY, CDR2 SVGEGT. The DNA for the CDR3 is TGTGCCAGCAGTTACCCGTCCGGGACAGGGGGGAAAGAGACCCAGTACTTC. Its protein is CASSYPSGTGGKETQYF.

The chain carries TRBV5-6 and TRBJ1-1; D might be TRBD1 (5 bases). CDR3 length equals 13 residues. The V and J ends lost 2 bases and 3 bases respectively, with 8 bases between them. The germline V gene encodes CDR1 SGHDT and CDR2 YYEEEE. The CDR3 loop is CASSFGGDTEAFF. DNA for the CDR3: TGTGCCAGCAGCTTTGGGGGGGACACTGAAGCTTTCTTT.

Remarks on this clone: Other DNA sequences in the same sample also yield this CDR3. The V call is TRBV3-1 (or the pseudogene TRBV3-2), the J call TRBJ2-1; the match to TRBD2 covers 9 bases. The length of the CDR3 is 13 residues. Germline V gene lookup returns CDR1 LGHDT and CDR2 YNNKEL (reference sequence). Germline trimming cut 8 bases from V and 8 bases from J; bases unmatched to any gene: 7. CDR3 DNA: TGTGCCAGCCGTCGGGGCGGGGGGGATGAGCAGTTCTTC. Translated: CASRRGGGDEQFF.

The chain uses TRBV7-9 and TRBJ2-1; 9 bases line up with TRBD2. CDR3 length: 14 amino acids. Losses at the gene ends were 5 bases for V and 5 bases for J; bases not matched to a gene: 4. Looked up from germline, CDR1 is SEHNR and CDR2 is FQNEAQ (reference sequence). CDR3 in DNA: TGTGCCAGCAGCCCCGGGACTAGCCACAATGAGCAGTTCTTC. Its translation: CASSPGTSHNEQFF.

V gene TRBV4-1 combines with J gene TRBJ2-3; 11 bases map to TRBD2. The CDR3 is made up of 16 amino acids. Germline-derived CDR1 and CDR2 are MGHRA and YSYEKL. Losses at the gene ends were 1 base for V and 4 bases for J; bases not matched to a gene: 4. DNA for the CDR3: TGCGCCAGCAGCCAAGTAGCGGGGGGGTTCGCAGATACGCAGTATTTT. Protein product: CASSQVAGGFADTQYF.

The chain has TRBV5-4 and TRBJ2-2; 9 nucleotides line up with TRBD2. In germline, CDR1 is SGHNT, CDR2 YYREEE (reference sequence). With V trimmed by 10 bases and J by 4 bases, 20 bases remained unmatched. This CDR3 contains 18 residues. In DNA, the CDR3 is TGTGCCCGCCGCGCCGGCGGGGGGGTGGGGCGTGGCACCGGGGAGCTGTTTTTT. This codes for CARRAGGGVGRGTGELFF.

The V and J genes are TRBV6-5 and TRBJ2-7; 7 nucleotides align to TRBD2. V trimming: 3 bases; J trimming: 2 bases; junction bases outside the gene matches: 10. In germline, CDR1 is MNHEY, CDR2 SVGAGI. The CDR3 consists of 16 residues. The CDR3 spells CASSYFSGTTPYEQYF. In nucleotides, the CDR3 is TGTGCCAGCAGTTATTTTTCCGGGACTACACCCTACGAGCAGTACTTC.

This chain links TRBV5-1 with TRBJ2-5, with TRBD1 identical over 7 bases. J was trimmed by 2 bases and V by 2 bases; bases with no gene match: 3. In germline, CDR1 is SGHRS, CDR2 YFSETQ. The CDR3 runs 14 residues. The CDR3 is CASSLTGAQETQYF. In nucleotides, the CDR3 is TGCGCCAGCAGCTTAACAGGGGCTCAAGAGACCCAGTACTTC.

The chain joins TRBV28 to TRBJ2-3; D perhaps matches TRBD2 (6 bases). The CDR3 has 15 amino acids. Germline values: CDR1 MDHEN, CDR2 SYDVKM. V dropped 4 bases and J dropped 3 bases, with 14 bases sitting between them. This CDR3 is CASSSRGRGTDTQYF. The CDR3 nucleotides read TGTGCCAGCAGTTCCCGAGGGCGGGGAACAGATACGCAGTATTTT.

The chain combines TRBV6-5 with TRBJ1-4; TRBD1 might be the D (6 bases). This CDR3 comprises 13 residues. Germline V CDR1 and CDR2: MNHEY, SVGAGI. V was cut by 4 bases and J by 7 bases, with 10 bases left in between. This CDR3 is CASSSTGIEKLFF. CDR3 nucleotide sequence: TGTGCCAGCAGTTCTACAGGGATTGAAAAACTGTTTTTT.

The chain joins TRBV5-6 to TRBJ1-2; no definite D call. CDR1 and CDR2 from the germline V gene are SGHDT and YYEEEE. The CDR3 is 12 amino acids. V gave up 3 bases and J gave up 4 bases, with 7 bases separating them. CDR3 protein: CASSSTSYGYTF. The CDR3 DNA reads TGTGCCAGCAGCTCAACTAGCTATGGCTACACCTTC. The whole variable domain, filled in from reference TRBV5-6 and TRBJ1-2, reads DAGVTQSPTHLIKTRGQQVTLRCSPKSGHDTVSWYQQALGQGPQFIFQYYEEEERQRGNFPDRFSGHQFPNYSSELNVNALLLGDSALYLCASSSTSYGYTFGSGTRLTVV.

The rearrangement links TRBV27 to TRBJ1-6; 7 bases match TRBD1. The CDR3 is made up of 15 amino acids. Germline values: CDR1 MNHEY, CDR2 SMNVEV (reference sequence). Unmatched junction bases numbered 4, after V lost 2 bases and J lost 6 bases. Here the CDR3 reads CASSLDRALNSPLHF. The CDR3 DNA follows: TGTGCCAGCAGTTTAGACAGGGCGCTTAATTCACCCCTCCACTTT.

The V gene is TRBV28, the J gene TRBJ1-2; no definite D call. Looked up from germline, CDR1 is MDHEN and CDR2 is SYDVKM. V was trimmed by 5 bases and J by 8 bases, leaving 12 bases between them. The CDR3 consists of 12 residues. In DNA, the CDR3 is TGTGCCAGCAGTGCAGGATTCAGGGGCTACACCTTC. Residues: CASSAGFRGYTF.